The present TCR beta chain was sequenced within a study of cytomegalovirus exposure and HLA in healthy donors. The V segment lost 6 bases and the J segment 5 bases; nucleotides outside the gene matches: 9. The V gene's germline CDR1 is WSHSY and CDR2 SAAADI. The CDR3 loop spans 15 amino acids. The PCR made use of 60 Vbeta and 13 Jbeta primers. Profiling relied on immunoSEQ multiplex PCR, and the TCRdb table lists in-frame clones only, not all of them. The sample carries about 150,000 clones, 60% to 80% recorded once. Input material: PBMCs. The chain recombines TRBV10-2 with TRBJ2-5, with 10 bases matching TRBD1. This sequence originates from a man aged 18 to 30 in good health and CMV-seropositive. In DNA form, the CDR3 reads TGCGCCAGCAGAGTCTCGAGACAGGGGGCTGAGACCCAGTACTTC. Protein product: CASRVSRQGAETQYF.